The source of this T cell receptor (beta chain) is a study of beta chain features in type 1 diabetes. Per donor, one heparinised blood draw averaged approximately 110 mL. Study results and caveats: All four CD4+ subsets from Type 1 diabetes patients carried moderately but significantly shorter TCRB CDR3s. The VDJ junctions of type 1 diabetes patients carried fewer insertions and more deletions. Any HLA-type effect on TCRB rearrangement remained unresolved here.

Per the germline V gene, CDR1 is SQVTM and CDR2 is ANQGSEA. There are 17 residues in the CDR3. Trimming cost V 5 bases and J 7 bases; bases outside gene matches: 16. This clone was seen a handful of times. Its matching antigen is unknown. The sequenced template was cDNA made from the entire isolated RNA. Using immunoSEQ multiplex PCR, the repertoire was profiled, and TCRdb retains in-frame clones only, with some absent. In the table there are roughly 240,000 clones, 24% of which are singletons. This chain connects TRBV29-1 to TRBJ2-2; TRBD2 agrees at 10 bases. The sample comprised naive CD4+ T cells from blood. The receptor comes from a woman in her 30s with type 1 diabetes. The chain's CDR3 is CSVSTSSGSDVLGELFF. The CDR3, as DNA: TGCAGCGTTTCCACTTCTAGCGGGAGTGATGTTCTCGGGGAGCTGTTTTTT.